The 20 T cell receptor beta chains reported below all come from one sample, sequenced in a study of cytomegalovirus exposure and HLA in healthy donors. In the PCR, 60 Vbeta and 13 Jbeta primers were used. Produced via immunoSEQ multiplex PCR; TCRdb's table is partial and in-frame only. Of about 120,000 clones in the sample, over 60% are singletons; the top ten hold approximately 0.93%. The sample was PBMCs. Receptors were obtained from a human donor in good health.

This clone has a single count. The V and J genes are TRBV5-1 and TRBJ1-1; 7 bases are a match to TRBD1. V shed 3 bases and J 4 bases; nucleotides not matched to a gene: 9. Per germline, CDR1 SGHRS and CDR2 YFSETQ. This CDR3 region has 15 residues. CDR3 DNA: TGCGCCAGCAGCTCCTCGACAGGGATCGGCACTGAAGCTTTCTTT. It translates to CASSSSTGIGTEAFF.

This rearrangement joins TRBV19 to TRBJ1-1; D might be TRBD1 (6 bases). Trimming left V 1 base short and J 0 bases short, with 9 bases between. CDR1 is LNHDA, CDR2 SQIVND, per germline (reference sequence). CDR3 length: 15 amino acids. CDR3 sequence reads: CASSIVAGVNTEAFF. The CDR3 nucleotides are TGTGCCAGTAGTATAGTGGCAGGGGTGAACACTGAAGCTTTCTTT.

This clone was counted once. The chain links TRBV9 to TRBJ2-7, with a weak D call TRBD1 (6 bases). The V end was cut by 4 bases, the J end by 5 bases, with 10 bases between. Germline CDR1 and CDR2: SGDLS and YYNGEE. The CDR3 has 12 amino acids. As DNA, the CDR3 is TGTGCCAGCAGCACGCAGGGGAACGAGCAGTACTTC. Its translation: CASSTQGNEQYF. The variable domain in full, completed from reference TRBV9 and TRBJ2-7, reads DSGVTQTPKHLITATGQRVTLRCSPRSGDLSVYWYQQSLDQGLQFLIQYYNGEERAKGNILERFSAQQFPDLHSELNLSSLELGDSALYFCASSTQGNEQYFGPGTRLTVT.

This chain links TRBV11-2 with TRBJ2-6; D remains ambiguous. Trimming took 3 bases from V and 2 from J, leaving 5 bases between them. Germline lookup yields CDR1 SGHAT and CDR2 FQNNGV. This CDR3 region has 14 residues. CDR3 amino acids: CASSLRTGANVLTF. The CDR3 DNA follows: TGTGCCAGCAGCTTGCGGACTGGGGCCAACGTCCTGACTTTC.

The chain links TRBV28 to TRBJ1-2; D may be TRBD1 (5 bases). The CDR3 loop spans 14 amino acids. The germline gives CDR1 MDHEN, CDR2 SYDVKM. Trimming left V 8 bases short and J 8 bases short, with 21 bases between. The CDR3 coding sequence is TGTGCCAGCTCACCCCGGGGGGACTCCGTCGGCTACACCTTC. It is translated as CASSPRGDSVGYTF.

The CDR3 sequence: CASTMGGGTGELFF. The CDR3 bases are TGTGCCAGCACGATGGGGGGGGGAACCGGGGAGCTGTTTTTT. This chain connects TRBV27 to TRBJ2-2; 7 bases agree with TRBD2. V lost 7 bases to trimming and J lost 5 bases; unmatched junction nucleotides: 7. Germline V gene lookup returns CDR1 MNHEY and CDR2 SMNVEV (reference sequence). The CDR3 runs to 14 residues.

The V gene is TRBV29-1, the J gene TRBJ1-1; TRBD1 agrees at 7 bases. CDR1 and CDR2 from the germline V gene are SQVTM and ANQGSEA. The junction had 8 bases not matched to a gene; V was cut back by 7 bases and J by 0 bases. The CDR3 has 14 amino acids. The CDR3 DNA sequence: TGCAGCGCGGACAGGAACACCTTGAACACTGAAGCTTTCTTT. Encoded protein: CSADRNTLNTEAFF. Together with reference TRBV29-1 and TRBJ1-1, the CDR3 gives the full variable domain: SAVISQKPSRDICQRGTSLTIQCQVDSQVTMMFWYRQQPGQSLTLIATANQGSEATYESGFVIDKFPISRPNLTFSTLTVSNMSPEDSSIYLCSADRNTLNTEAFFGQGTRLTVV.

The V gene is TRBV2, the J gene TRBJ2-2, with TRBD1 matching 9 bases. The germline gives CDR1 SNHLY, CDR2 FYNNEI. The CDR3 totals 15 residues. J was trimmed by 5 bases and V by 7 bases; bases with no gene match: 8. This CDR3 reads CASMNRDRATGELFF. The CDR3 nucleotides read TGTGCCAGCATGAACCGGGACAGGGCGACCGGGGAGCTGTTTTTT.

The chain has TRBV5-1 and TRBJ2-1; 7 bases are shared with TRBD1. V lost 7 bases, J lost 6 bases, and 10 bases stayed unmatched. CDR1 is SGHRS, CDR2 YFSETQ, per germline. The CDR3 contains 14 residues. CDR3 bases: TGCGCCAGCCAGTCCGGGACAGCTAGCAATGAGCAGTTCTTC. Its translation is CASQSGTASNEQFF.

The chain recombines TRBV5-4 with TRBJ2-7; 7 bases map to TRBD1. V lost 4 bases, J lost 4 bases, and 5 bases stayed unmatched. Germline assignment: CDR1 SGHNT and CDR2 YYREEE (reference sequence). The CDR3 runs to 13 residues. For the CDR3, the DNA is TGTGCCAGCAGCGGGGGACAGCTTTACGAGCAGTACTTC. Amino acid sequence: CASSGGQLYEQYF.

The CDR3 region is CASSYGTVTDTQYF. Here the CDR3 DNA reads TGTGCCAGCAGTTACGGTACGGTAACGGATACGCAGTATTTT. This chain uses TRBV6-5 with TRBJ2-3; D not resolved. Germline lookup yields CDR1 MNHEY and CDR2 SVGAGI. This CDR3 comprises 14 residues. The V and J ends lost 2 bases and 6 bases respectively, with 12 bases between them.

V gene TRBV7-9 combines with J gene TRBJ2-1; D gene ambiguous. This CDR3 contains 12 residues. V dropped 5 bases and J dropped 5 bases, with 7 bases sitting between them. The germline V gene encodes CDR1 SEHNR and CDR2 FQNEAQ (reference sequence). The chain's CDR3 is CASSPRNNEQFF. The CDR3 DNA follows: TGTGCCAGCAGCCCCAGGAACAATGAGCAGTTCTTC.

This chain connects TRBV27 to TRBJ1-1; D gene unclear. From germline, CDR1 is MNHEY and CDR2 SMNVEV (reference sequence). Trimming took off 7 bases at V and 4 bases at J, with 16 bases between the two ends. This CDR3 has 14 residues. The CDR3 region has the DNA TGTGCCAGCAAAGATACTGGGGAGGTCACTGAAGCTTTCTTT. Translating it yields CASKDTGEVTEAFF.

This sequence joins TRBV5-6 and TRBJ2-7; weak D call: TRBD1 (6 bases). The germline V gene encodes CDR1 SGHDT and CDR2 YYEEEE. The CDR3 loop spans 13 amino acids. With 3 bases removed from V and 1 base from J, the gap between germline ends came to 8 bases. This CDR3 reads CASSYGQSYEQYF. The DNA for the CDR3 is TGTGCCAGCAGCTACGGACAGTCCTACGAGCAGTACTTC.

This chain joins TRBV6-1 and TRBJ1-6; no clear D gene. V was clipped by 5 bases and J by 7 bases, with 15 bases between them. CDR3 length: 15 residues. Looked up from germline, CDR1 is MNHNS and CDR2 is SASEGT. CDR3 DNA sequence: TGTGCCAGCAGTACAGAAAGGACGGGGAATTCACCCCTCCACTTT. It specifies CASSTERTGNSPLHF.

This rearrangement joins TRBV2 to TRBJ2-7; possibly TRBD1 for D (5 bases). V dropped 1 base and J dropped 2 bases, with 6 bases sitting between them. CDR1 is SNHLY and CDR2 is FYNNEI in the germline V gene. The length of the CDR3 is 13 residues. CDR3: CASSEDRPYEQYF. Here the CDR3 DNA reads TGTGCCAGCAGTGAAGACAGGCCCTACGAGCAGTACTTC. Full variable domain (missing parts from reference TRBV2 and TRBJ2-7): EPEVTQTPSHQVTQMGQEVILRCVPISNHLYFYWYRQILGQKVEFLVSFYNNEISEKSEIFDDQFSVERPDGSNFTLKIRSTKLEDSAMYFCASSEDRPYEQYFGPGTRLTVT.

With regard to this clone: Within the sample, other DNA sequences also encode this same CDR3. This chain connects TRBV9 to TRBJ2-7; D is possibly TRBD1 (6 bases). CDR1 is SGDLS and CDR2 is YYNGEE in the germline V gene. This CDR3 spans 14 amino acids. With 0 bases removed from V and 2 bases from J, the gap between germline ends came to 9 bases. The CDR3 bases are TGTGCCAGCAGCGTAGGGGGGACACCCTACGAGCAGTACTTC. Its protein is CASSVGGTPYEQYF. The variable domain in full, completed from reference TRBV9 and TRBJ2-7, reads DSGVTQTPKHLITATGQRVTLRCSPRSGDLSVYWYQQSLDQGLQFLIQYYNGEERAKGNILERFSAQQFPDLHSELNLSSLELGDSALYFCASSVGGTPYEQYFGPGTRLTVT.

The V gene is TRBV7-9, the J gene TRBJ2-2; TRBD2 might be the D (6 bases). Trimming took off 2 bases at V and 4 bases at J, with 8 bases between the two ends. Per germline, CDR1 SEHNR and CDR2 FQNEAQ (reference sequence). The CDR3 contains 14 residues. CDR3 coding DNA: TGTGCCAGCAGCTTATTGGGGGGCACCGGGGAGCTGTTTTTT. Translation gives CASSLLGGTGELFF.

The chain recombines TRBV11-2 with TRBJ2-1; 10 nucleotides line up with TRBD2. This CDR3 region has 17 residues. V was clipped by 4 bases and J by 5 bases; unmatched bases: 11. Germline loops: CDR1 SGHAT, CDR2 FQNNGV. CDR3 sequence (DNA): TGTGCCAGCAGCTCCCATGGGGGGACTAGCGCAAACAATGAGCAGTTCTTC. Protein sequence: CASSSHGGTSANNEQFF. Complete variable domain (other parts from reference TRBV11-2 and TRBJ2-1): EAGVAQSPRYKIIEKRQSVAFWCNPISGHATLYWYQQILGQGPKLLIQFQNNGVVDDSQLPKDRFSAERLKGVDSTLKIQPAKLEDSAVYLCASSSHGGTSANNEQFFGPGTRLTVL.

This sequence joins TRBV16 and TRBJ1-6; a possible D gene is TRBD1 (6 bases). Germline CDR1 KGHSY, CDR2 FQNENV. The CDR3 loop spans 18 amino acids. V was clipped by 0 bases and J by 7 bases, with 19 bases between them. The CDR3: CASSQSVLGALWNSPLHF. CDR3 bases: TGTGCCAGCAGCCAATCAGTGCTGGGGGCCCTATGGAATTCACCCCTCCACTTT.